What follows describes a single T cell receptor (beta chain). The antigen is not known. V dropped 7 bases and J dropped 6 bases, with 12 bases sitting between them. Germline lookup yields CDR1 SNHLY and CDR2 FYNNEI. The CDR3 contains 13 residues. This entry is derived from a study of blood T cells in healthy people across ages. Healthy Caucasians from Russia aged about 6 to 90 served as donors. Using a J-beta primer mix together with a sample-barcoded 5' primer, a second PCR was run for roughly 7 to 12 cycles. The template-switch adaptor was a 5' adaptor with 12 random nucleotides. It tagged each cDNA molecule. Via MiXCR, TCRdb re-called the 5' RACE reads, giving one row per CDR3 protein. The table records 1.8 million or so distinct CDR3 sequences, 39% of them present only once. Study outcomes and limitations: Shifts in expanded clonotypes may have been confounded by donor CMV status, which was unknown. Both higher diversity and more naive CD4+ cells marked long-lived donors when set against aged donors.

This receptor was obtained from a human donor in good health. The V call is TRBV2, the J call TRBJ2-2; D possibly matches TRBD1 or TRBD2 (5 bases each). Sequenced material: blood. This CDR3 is CASKGLRAGELFF. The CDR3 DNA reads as TGTGCCAGCAAGGGGTTGAGGGCCGGGGAGCTGTTTTTT.